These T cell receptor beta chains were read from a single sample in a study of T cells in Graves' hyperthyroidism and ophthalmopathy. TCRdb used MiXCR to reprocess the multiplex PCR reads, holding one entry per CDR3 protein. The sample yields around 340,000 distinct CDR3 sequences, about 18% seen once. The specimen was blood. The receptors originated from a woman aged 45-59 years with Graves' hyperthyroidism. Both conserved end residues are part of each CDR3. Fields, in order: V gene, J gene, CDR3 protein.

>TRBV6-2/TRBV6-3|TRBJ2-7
CASKPLLGQGLREQYF
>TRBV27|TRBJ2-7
CASSSGQGSFYEQYF
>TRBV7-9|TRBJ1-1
CASSLIMSQMAEAFF
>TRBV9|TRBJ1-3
CASSVAFKGQTSGNTIYF
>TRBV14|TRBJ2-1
CASSQVGLYNEQFF
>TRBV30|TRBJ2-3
CAWSVPVSTDTQYF
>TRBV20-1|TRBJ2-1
CSARVPVGSAEDEQFF
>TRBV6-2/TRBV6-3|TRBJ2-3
CASSLGGPLLTDTQYF
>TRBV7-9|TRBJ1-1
CASSLFARMAFF
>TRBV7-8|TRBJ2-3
CASSLNNDRTDTQYF
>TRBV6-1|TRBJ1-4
CASRSGGPTNEKLFF
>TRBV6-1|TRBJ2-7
CASSLLAGGPKTYEQYF
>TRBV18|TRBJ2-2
CASSPLEGGNTGELFF
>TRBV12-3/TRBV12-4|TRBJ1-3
CASSLEASAGNTIYF
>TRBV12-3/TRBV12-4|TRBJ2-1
CASSFRERYNEQFF
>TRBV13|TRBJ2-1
CASSLGTASSSYNEQFF
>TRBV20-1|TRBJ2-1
CSARARQVGRQHEQFF
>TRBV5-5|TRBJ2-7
CASIDWEDSYEQYF
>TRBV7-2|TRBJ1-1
CASSLRHDTEAFF
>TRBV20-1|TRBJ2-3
CSASGQGGTDTQYF
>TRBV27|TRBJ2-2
CASSYSLQRLLNTGELFF
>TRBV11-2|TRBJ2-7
CASSTGLAGDVLDGPYEQYF
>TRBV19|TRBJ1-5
CASSIDRGLGNQPQHF